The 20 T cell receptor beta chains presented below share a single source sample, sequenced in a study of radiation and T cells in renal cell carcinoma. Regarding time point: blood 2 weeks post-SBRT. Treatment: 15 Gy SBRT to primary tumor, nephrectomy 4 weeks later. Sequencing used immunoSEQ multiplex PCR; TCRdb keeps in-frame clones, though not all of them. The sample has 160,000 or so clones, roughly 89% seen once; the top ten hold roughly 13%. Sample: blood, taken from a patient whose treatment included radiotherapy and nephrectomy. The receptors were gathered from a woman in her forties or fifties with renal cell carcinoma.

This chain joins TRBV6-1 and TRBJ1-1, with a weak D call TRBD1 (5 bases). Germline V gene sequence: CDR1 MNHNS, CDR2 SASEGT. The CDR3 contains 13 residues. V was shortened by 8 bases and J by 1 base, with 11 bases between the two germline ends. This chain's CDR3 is CASGATENTEAFF. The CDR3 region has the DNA TGTGCCAGCGGGGCTACAGAGAACACTGAAGCTTTCTTT.

CDR3 in DNA: TGTGCCAGCAGTGACAGGGGCCGTAATGAAAAACTGTTTTTT. Encoded protein: CASSDRGRNEKLFF. The genes are TRBV2 and TRBJ1-4, with D tentatively TRBD1 (6 bases). CDR1 and CDR2 (germline): SNHLY, FYNNEI. Trimming shortened V by 3 bases and J by 4 bases, and 9 bases separated the two germline ends. CDR3 length equals 14 residues.

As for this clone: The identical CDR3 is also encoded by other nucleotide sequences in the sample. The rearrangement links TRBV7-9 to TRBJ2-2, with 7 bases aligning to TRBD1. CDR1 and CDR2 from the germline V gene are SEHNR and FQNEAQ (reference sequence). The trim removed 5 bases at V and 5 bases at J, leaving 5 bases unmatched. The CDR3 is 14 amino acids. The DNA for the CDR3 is TGTGCCAGCAGCCCCGGACAGGCGACCGGGGAGCTGTTTTTT. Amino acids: CASSPGQATGELFF.

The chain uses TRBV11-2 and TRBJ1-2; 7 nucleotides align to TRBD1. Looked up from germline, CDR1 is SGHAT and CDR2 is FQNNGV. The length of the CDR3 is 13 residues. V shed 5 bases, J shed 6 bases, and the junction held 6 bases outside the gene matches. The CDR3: CASSRDRVDGYTF. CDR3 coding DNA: TGTGCCAGCAGCCGAGACAGGGTCGATGGCTACACCTTC.

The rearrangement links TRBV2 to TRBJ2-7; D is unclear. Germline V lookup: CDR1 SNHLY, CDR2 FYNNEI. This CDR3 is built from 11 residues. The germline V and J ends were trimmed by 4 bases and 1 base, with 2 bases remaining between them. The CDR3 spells CASSGSYEQYF. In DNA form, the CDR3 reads TGTGCCAGCAGTGGGTCCTACGAGCAGTACTTC.

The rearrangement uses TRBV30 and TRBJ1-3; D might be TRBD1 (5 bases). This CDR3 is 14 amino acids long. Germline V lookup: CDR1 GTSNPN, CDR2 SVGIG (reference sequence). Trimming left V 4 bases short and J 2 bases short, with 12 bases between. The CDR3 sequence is CAWNGGTAGNTIYF. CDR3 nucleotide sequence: TGTGCCTGGAATGGGGGAACAGCTGGAAACACCATATATTTT.

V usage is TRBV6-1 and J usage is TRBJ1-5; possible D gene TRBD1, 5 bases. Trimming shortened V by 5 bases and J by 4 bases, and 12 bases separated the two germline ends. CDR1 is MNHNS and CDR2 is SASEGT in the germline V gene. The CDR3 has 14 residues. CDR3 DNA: TGTGCCAGCAGTCGGACATCTGGGAATCAGCCCCAGCATTTT. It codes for CASSRTSGNQPQHF.

CDR3: CASSLDRPFEYNEQFF. The CDR3 bases are TGCGCCAGCAGCTTGGATCGGCCCTTCGAATACAATGAGCAGTTCTTC. This rearrangement joins TRBV5-1 to TRBJ2-1, with D uncertain. V lost 0 bases and J lost 4, with 14 bases in between. The CDR3 is 16 amino acids. Germline CDR1 and CDR2: SGHRS and YFSETQ.

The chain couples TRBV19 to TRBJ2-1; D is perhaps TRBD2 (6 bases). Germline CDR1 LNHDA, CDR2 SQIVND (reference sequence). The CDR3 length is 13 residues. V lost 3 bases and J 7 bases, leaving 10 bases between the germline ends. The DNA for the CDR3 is TGTGCCAGTAGTATTTTCGGAGGGAATGAGCAGTTCTTC. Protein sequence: CASSIFGGNEQFF. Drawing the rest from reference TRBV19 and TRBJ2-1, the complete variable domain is DGGITQSPKYLFRKEGQNVTLSCEQNLNHDAMYWYRQDPGQGLRLIYYSQIVNDFQKGDIAEGYSVSREKKESFPLTVTSAQKNPTAFYLCASSIFGGNEQFFGPGTRLTVL.

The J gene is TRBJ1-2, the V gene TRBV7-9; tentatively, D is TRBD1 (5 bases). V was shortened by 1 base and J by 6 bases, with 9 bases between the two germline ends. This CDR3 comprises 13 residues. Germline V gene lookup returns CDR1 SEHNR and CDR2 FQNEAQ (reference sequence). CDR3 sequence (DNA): TGTGCCAGCAGCTTAGTGGTAGGGGATGGCTACACCTTC. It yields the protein CASSLVVGDGYTF.

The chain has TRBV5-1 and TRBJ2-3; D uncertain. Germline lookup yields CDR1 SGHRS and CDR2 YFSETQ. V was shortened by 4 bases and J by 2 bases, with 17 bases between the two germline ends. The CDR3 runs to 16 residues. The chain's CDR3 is CASSRTGPKNTDTQYF. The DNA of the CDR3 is TGCGCCAGCAGCCGGACGGGTCCTAAAAACACAGATACGCAGTATTTT. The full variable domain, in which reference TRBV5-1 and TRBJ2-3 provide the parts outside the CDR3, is KAGVTQTPRYLIKTRGQQVTLSCSPISGHRSVSWYQQTPGQGLQFLFEYFSETQRNKGNFPGRFSGRQFSNSRSEMNVSTLELGDSALYLCASSRTGPKNTDTQYFGPGTRLTVL.

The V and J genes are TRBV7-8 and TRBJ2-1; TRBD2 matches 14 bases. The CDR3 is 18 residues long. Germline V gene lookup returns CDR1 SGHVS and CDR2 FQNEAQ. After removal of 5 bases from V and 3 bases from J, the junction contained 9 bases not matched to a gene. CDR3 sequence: CASSGSGTSGGLYNEQFF. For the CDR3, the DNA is TGTGCCAGCAGCGGATCCGGGACTAGCGGGGGCCTCTACAATGAGCAGTTCTTC.

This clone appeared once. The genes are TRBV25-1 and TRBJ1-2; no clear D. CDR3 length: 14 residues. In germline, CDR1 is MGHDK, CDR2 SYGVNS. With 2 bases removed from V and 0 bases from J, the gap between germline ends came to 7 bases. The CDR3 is CASSEGRSNYGYTF. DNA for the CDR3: TGTGCCAGCAGTGAAGGACGGTCTAACTATGGCTACACCTTC.

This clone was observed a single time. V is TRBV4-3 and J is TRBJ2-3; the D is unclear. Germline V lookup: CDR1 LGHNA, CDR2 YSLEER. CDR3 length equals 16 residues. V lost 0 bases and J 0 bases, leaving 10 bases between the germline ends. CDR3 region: CASSQDSSASTDTQYF. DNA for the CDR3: TGCGCCAGCAGCCAAGACTCCTCGGCAAGCACAGATACGCAGTATTTT.

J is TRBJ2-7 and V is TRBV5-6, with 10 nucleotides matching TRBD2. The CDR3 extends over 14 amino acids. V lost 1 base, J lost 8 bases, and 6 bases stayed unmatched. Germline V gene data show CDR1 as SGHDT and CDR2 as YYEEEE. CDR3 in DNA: TGTGCCAGCAGCTTGTATAGCGGGGGGATTCAGCAGTACTTC. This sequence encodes CASSLYSGGIQQYF.

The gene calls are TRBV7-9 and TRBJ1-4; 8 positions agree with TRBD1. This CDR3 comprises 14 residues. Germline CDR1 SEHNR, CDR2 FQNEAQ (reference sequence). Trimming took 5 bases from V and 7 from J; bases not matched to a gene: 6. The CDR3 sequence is CASSNTGGSEKLFF. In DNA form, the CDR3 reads TGTGCCAGCAGCAACACAGGGGGGAGTGAAAAACTGTTTTTT.

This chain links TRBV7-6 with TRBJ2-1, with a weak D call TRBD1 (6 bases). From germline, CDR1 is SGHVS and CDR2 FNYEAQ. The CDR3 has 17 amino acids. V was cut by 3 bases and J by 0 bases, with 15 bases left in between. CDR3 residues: CASSLLVGTYSYNEQFF. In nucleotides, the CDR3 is TGTGCCAGCAGCTTGCTTGTGGGGACATACTCCTACAATGAGCAGTTCTTC.

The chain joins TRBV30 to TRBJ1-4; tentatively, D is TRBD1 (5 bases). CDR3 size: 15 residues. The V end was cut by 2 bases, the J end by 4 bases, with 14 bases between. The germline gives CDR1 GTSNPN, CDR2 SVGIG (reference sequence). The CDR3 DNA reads TGTGCCTGGAGTCGTACGGGGGATTTTAATGAAAAACTGTTTTTT. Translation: CAWSRTGDFNEKLFF.

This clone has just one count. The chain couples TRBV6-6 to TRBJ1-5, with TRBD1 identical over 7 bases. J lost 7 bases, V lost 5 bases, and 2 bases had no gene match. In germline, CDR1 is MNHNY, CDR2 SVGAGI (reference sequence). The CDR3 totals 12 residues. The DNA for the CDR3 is TGTGCCAGCAGTCACAGGGGCCAGCCCCAGCATTTT. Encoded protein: CASSHRGQPQHF.

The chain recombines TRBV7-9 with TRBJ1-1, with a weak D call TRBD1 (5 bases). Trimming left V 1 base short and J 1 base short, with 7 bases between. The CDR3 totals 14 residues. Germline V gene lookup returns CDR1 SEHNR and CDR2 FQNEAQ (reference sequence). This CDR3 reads CASSLGQTNTEAFF. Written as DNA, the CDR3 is TGTGCCAGCAGCTTAGGACAGACGAACACTGAAGCTTTCTTT.